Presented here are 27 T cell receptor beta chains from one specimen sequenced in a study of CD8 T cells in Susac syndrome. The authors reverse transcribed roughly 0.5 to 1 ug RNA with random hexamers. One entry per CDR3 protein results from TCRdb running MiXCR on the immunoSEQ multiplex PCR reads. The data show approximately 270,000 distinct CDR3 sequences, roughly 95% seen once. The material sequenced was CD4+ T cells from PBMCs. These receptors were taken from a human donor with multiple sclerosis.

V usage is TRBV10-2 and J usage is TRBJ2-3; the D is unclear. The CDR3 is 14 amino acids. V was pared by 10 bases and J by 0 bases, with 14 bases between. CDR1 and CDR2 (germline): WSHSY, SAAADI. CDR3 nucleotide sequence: TGCGCCACCGGGCCCGCAGCCAGCACAGATACGCAGTATTTT. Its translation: CATGPAASTDTQYF.

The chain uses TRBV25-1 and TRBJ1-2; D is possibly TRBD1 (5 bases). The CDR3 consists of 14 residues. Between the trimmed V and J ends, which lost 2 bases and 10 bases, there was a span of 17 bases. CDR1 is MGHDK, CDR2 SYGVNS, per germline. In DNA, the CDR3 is TGTGCCAGCAGTGAAATAGGGGTCACGGGGGACTACACCTTC. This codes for CASSEIGVTGDYTF.

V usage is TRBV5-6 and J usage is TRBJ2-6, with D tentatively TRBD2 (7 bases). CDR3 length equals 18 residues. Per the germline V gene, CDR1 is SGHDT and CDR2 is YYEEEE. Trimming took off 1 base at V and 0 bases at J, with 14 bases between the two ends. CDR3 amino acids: CASSLWGGSVSGANVLTF. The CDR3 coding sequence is TGTGCCAGCAGCTTGTGGGGGGGCTCCGTCTCTGGGGCCAACGTCCTGACTTTC.

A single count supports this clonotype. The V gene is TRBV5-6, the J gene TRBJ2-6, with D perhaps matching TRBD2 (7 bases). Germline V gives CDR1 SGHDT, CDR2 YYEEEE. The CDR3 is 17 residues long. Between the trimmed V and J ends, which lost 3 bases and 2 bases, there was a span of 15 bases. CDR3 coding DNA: TGTGCCAGCAGCTCGATCCCGGGGGGCGCTGGGGCCAACGTCCTGACTTTC. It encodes CASSSIPGGAGANVLTF.

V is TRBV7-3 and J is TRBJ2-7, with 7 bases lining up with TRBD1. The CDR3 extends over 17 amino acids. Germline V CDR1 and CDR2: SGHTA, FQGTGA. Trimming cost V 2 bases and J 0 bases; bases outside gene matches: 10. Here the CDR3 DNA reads TGTGCCAGCAGCTTACCACACAGGGGCTTCCCCTCCTACGAGCAGTACTTC. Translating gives CASSLPHRGFPSYEQYF.

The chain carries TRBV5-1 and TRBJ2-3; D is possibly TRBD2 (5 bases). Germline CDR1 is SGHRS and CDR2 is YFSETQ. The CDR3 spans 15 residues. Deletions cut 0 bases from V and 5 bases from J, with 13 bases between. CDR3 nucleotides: TGCGCCAGCAGCTTGGAAGGAGGCGGCCAAGATACGCAGTATTTT. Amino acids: CASSLEGGGQDTQYF. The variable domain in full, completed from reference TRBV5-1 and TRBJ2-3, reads KAGVTQTPRYLIKTRGQQVTLSCSPISGHRSVSWYQQTPGQGLQFLFEYFSETQRNKGNFPGRFSGRQFSNSRSEMNVSTLELGDSALYLCASSLEGGGQDTQYFGPGTRLTVL.

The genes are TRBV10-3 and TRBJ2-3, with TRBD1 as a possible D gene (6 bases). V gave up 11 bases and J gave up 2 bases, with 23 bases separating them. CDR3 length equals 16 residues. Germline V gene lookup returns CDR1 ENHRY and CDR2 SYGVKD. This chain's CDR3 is CAVSPGAGAFTDTQYF. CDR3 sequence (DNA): TGTGCCGTATCGCCCGGGGCAGGGGCATTCACAGATACGCAGTATTTT.

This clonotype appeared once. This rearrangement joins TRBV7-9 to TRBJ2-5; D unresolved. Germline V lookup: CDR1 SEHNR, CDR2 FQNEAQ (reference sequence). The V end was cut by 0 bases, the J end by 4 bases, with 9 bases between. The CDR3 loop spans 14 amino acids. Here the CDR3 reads CASSLALGPETQYF. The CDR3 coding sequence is TGTGCCAGCAGCTTAGCCTTAGGACCAGAGACCCAGTACTTC. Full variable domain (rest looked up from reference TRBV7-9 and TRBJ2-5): DTGVSQNPRHKITKRGQNVTFRCDPISEHNRLYWYRQTLGQGPEFLTYFQNEAQLEKSRLLSDRFSAERPKGSFSTLEIQRTEQGDSAMYLCASSLALGPETQYFGPGTRLLVL.

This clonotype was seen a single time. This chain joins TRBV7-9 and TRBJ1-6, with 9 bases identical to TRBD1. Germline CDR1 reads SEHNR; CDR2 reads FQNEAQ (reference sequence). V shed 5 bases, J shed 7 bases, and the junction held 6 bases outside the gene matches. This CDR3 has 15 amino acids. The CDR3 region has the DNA TGTGCCAGCAGCGGACAGGGGTCGGGGAATTCACCCCTCCACTTT. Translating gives CASSGQGSGNSPLHF.

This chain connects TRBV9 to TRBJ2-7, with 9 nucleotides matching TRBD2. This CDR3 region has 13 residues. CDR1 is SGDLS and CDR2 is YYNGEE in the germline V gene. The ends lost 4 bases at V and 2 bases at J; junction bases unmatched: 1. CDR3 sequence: CASSSGGTYEQYF. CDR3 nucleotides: TGTGCCAGCAGCAGCGGGGGGACCTACGAGCAGTACTTC.

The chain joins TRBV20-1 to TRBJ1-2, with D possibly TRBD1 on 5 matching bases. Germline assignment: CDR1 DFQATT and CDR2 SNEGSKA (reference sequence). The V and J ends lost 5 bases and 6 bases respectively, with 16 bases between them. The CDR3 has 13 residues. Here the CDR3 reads CSARESGTHGYTF. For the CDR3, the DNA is TGCAGTGCTCGCGAATCCGGGACGCATGGCTACACCTTC.

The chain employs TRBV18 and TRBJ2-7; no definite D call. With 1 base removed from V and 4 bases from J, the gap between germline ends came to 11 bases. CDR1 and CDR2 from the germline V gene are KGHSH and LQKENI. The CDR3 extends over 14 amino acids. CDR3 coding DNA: TGTGCCAGCTCACCACGGCGGAACTTTTACGAGCAGTACGTC. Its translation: CASSPRRNFYEQYV.

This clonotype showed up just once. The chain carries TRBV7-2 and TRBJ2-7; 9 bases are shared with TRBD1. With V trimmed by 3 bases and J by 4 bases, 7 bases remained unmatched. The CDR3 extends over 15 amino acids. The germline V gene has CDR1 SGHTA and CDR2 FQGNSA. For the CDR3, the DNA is TGTGCCAGCAGCTTTCCTACAGGGGGCCCGTACGAGCAGTACTTC. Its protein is CASSFPTGGPYEQYF.

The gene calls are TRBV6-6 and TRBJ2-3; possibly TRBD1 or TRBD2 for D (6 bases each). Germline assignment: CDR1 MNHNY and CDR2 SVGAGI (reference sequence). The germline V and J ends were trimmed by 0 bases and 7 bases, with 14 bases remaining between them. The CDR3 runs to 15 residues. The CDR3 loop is CASSYSGGQRYTQYF. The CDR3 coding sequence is TGTGCCAGCAGTTACTCGGGGGGCCAACGGTATACGCAGTATTTT.

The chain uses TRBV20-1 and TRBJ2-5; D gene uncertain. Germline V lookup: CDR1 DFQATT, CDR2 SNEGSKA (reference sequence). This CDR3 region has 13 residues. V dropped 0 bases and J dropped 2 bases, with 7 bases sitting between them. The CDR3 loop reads CSARENSQETQYF. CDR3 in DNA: TGCAGTGCTAGAGAGAATAGTCAAGAGACCCAGTACTTC.

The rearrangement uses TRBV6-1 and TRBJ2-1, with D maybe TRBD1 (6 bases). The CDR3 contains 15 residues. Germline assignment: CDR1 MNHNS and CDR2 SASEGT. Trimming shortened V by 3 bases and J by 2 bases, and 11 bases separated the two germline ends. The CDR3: CASSETGGPYNEQFF. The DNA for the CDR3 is TGTGCCAGCAGTGAGACAGGCGGCCCCTACAATGAGCAGTTCTTC.

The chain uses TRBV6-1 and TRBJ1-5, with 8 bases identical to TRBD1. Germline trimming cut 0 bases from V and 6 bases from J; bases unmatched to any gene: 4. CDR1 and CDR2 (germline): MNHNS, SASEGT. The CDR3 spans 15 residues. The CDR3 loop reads CASSEASGGTQPQHF. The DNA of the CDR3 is TGTGCCAGCAGTGAAGCGTCAGGGGGCACTCAGCCCCAGCATTTT.

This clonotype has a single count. The CDR3 spells CASSRQDESYNEQFF. CDR3 in DNA: TGTGCCAGTAGTAGACAGGACGAATCATACAATGAGCAGTTCTTC. The rearrangement joins TRBV19 to TRBJ2-1, with a tentative D call TRBD1 (6 bases). Germline CDR1 LNHDA, CDR2 SQIVND (reference sequence). The V end lost 4 bases, the J end lost 4 bases, and 14 bases lay between the germline ends. The CDR3 extends over 15 amino acids.

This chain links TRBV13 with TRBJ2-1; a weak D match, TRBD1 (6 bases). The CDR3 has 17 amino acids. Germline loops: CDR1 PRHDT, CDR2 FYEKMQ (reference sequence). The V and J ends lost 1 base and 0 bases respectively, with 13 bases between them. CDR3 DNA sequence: TGTGCCAGCAGCTTAGACACAGGGAAATTCTCCTACAATGAGCAGTTCTTC. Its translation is CASSLDTGKFSYNEQFF.

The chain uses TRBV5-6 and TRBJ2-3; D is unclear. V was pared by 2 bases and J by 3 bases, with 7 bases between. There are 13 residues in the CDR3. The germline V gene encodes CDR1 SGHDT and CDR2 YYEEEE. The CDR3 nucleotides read TGTGCCAGCAGCTTTGGGCCGACAGATACGCAGTATTTT. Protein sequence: CASSFGPTDTQYF.

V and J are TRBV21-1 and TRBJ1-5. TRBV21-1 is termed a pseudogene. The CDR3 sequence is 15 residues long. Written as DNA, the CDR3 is TGTGCCAGCAGCAAAGCGAGGCCCGGAGGGCAGCCCCAGCATTTT. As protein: CASSKARPGGQPQHF.

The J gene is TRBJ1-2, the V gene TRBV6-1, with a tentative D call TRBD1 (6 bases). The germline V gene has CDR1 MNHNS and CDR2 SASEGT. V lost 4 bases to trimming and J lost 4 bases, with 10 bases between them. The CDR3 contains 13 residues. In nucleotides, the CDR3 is TGTGCCAGCAGTGCCGCCAGGGGCTATGGCTACACCTTC. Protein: CASSAARGYGYTF.

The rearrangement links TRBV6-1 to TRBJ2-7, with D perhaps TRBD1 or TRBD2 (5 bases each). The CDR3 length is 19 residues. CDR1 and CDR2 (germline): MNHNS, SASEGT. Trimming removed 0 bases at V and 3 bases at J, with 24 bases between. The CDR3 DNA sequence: TGTGCCAGCAGTGAAGCCCTCCTCCAACCGGGACGCCGCCTCTACGAGCAGTACTTC. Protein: CASSEALLQPGRRLYEQYF.

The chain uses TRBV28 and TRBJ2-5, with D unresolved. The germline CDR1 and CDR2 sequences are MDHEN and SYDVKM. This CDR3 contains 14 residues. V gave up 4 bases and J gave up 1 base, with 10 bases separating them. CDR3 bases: TGTGCCAGCAGTTCGGACCGGCCCCAAGAGACCCAGTACTTC. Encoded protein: CASSSDRPQETQYF.

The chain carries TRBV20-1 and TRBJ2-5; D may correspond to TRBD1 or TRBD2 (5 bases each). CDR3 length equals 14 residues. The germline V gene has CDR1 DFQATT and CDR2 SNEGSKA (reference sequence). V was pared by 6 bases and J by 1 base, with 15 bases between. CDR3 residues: CSALGRDGQETQYF. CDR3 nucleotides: TGCAGTGCGCTCGGTAGGGACGGCCAAGAGACCCAGTACTTC.

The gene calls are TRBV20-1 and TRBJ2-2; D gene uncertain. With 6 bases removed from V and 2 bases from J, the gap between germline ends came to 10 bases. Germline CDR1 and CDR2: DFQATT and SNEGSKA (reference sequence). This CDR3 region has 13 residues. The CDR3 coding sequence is TGCAGTGCACCCTGGGGTAACACCGGGGAGCTGTTTTTT. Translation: CSAPWGNTGELFF.

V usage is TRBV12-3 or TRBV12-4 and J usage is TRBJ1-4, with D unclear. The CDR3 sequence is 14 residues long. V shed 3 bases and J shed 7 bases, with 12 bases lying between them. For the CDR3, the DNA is TGTGCCAGCAGTTTTGGCCCCACGGGTGAAAAACTGTTTTTT. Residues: CASSFGPTGEKLFF.